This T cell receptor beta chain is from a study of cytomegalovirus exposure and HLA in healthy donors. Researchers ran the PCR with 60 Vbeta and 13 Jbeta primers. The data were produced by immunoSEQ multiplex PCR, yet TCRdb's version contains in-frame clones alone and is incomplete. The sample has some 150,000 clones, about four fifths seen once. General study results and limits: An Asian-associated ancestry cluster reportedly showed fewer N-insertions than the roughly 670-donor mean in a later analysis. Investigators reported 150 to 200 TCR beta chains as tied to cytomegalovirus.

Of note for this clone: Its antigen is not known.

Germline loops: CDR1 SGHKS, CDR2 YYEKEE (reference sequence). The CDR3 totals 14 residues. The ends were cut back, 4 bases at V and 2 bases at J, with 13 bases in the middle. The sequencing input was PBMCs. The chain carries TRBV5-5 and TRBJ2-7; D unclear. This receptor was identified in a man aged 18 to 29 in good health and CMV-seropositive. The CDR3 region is CASSLPSSAYEQYF. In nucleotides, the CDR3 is TGTGCCAGCAGCCTACCGAGTTCCGCCTACGAGCAGTACTTC.